A selection of T cell receptor beta chains follows, all from one sample in a study of regulatory T cells in long-lasting Graves disease. TCRdb processed the multiplex PCR reads anew with MiXCR; each CDR3 protein has one entry. The data show fewer than 600,000 distinct CDR3 sequences, with 22% seen just once and under 15% held by the top ten. The material sequenced was peripheral blood mononuclear cells (PBMCs), taken when the disease was refractory, from a patient treated with antithyroid drugs. The receptors derive from a female donor with Graves disease. CDR3s include the opening cysteine and the closing phenylalanine or tryptophan. The D gene is left open where the match is weak. Clone size is given for some rows only: seen once, a few or many times, or a class if the clone is expanded.

j_call: TRBJ1-4; v_call: TRBV6-1; d_call: -; clone_size: -; cdr3_nt: TGTGCCAGCAGTGAAGCGGGTTCACCCTACAATGAAAAACTGTTTTTT; cdr3_aa: CASSEAGSPYNEKLFF
j_call: TRBJ1-5; v_call: TRBV15; d_call: TRBD1; clone_size: -; cdr3_nt: TGTGCCACCAGCCGGGGGGGACAGGCTGTGTATAGCAATCAGCCCCAGCATTTT; cdr3_aa: CATSRGGQAVYSNQPQHF
j_call: TRBJ2-5; v_call: TRBV29-1; d_call: TRBD2; clone_size: many; cdr3_nt: TGCAGCGTTGAATTCTTGGCAGGGAGGGGAGAGACCCAGTACTTC; cdr3_aa: CSVEFLAGRGETQYF
j_call: TRBJ2-4; v_call: TRBV6-1; d_call: TRBD1; clone_size: once; cdr3_nt: TGTGCCAGCAGAGCACAGGGGGACATTCAGTACTTC; cdr3_aa: CASRAQGDIQYF
j_call: TRBJ1-2; v_call: TRBV6-2/TRBV6-3; d_call: TRBD1; clone_size: many; cdr3_nt: TGTGCCAGCAGTTTCGCGGGGACAGGGTCTTATGGCTACACCTTC; cdr3_aa: CASSFAGTGSYGYTF
j_call: TRBJ2-7; v_call: TRBV6-5; d_call: -; clone_size: few; cdr3_nt: TGTGCCAGCAGTTACGAATACGAGCAGTACTTC; cdr3_aa: CASSYEYEQYF
j_call: TRBJ1-1; v_call: TRBV9; d_call: -; clone_size: few; cdr3_nt: TGTGCCAGCAGCCCAGGCGGGGGGGGCGAAGCTTTCTTT; cdr3_aa: CASSPGGGGEAFF
j_call: TRBJ2-3; v_call: TRBV15; d_call: -; clone_size: -; cdr3_nt: TGTGCCACCAGCAGAGGGAGTGTGGCGGGACCCCGGGCGGATACGCAGTATTTT; cdr3_aa: CATSRGSVAGPRADTQYF
j_call: TRBJ2-5; v_call: TRBV5-6; d_call: TRBD1; clone_size: few; cdr3_nt: TGTGCCAGCAGTACCGGGACAGGGCAGGAGACCCAGTACTTC; cdr3_aa: CASSTGTGQETQYF
j_call: TRBJ1-6; v_call: TRBV7-2; d_call: -; clone_size: few; cdr3_nt: TGTGCCAGCAGCTTAACCCATTATAATTCACCCCTCCACTTT; cdr3_aa: CASSLTHYNSPLHF
j_call: TRBJ2-3; v_call: TRBV20-1; d_call: -; clone_size: -; cdr3_nt: TGCAGTGCCACGCCAACAGATACGCAGTATTTT; cdr3_aa: CSATPTDTQYF
j_call: TRBJ2-7; v_call: TRBV19; d_call: TRBD1; clone_size: few; cdr3_nt: TGTGCCAGTAGTACTGGGACAGGTCCTCGAGAGCAGTACTTC; cdr3_aa: CASSTGTGPREQYF
j_call: TRBJ2-2; v_call: TRBV30; d_call: -; clone_size: -; cdr3_nt: TGTGCCTGGACGCAGGGGAGCACCGGGGAGCTGTTTTTT; cdr3_aa: CAWTQGSTGELFF
j_call: TRBJ2-5; v_call: TRBV12-3/TRBV12-4; d_call: -; clone_size: few; cdr3_nt: TGTGCCAGCAGTTTAGCCCGGCAGGGTTTGACAGAGACCCAGTACTTC; cdr3_aa: CASSLARQGLTETQYF
j_call: TRBJ1-6; v_call: TRBV19; d_call: -; clone_size: once; cdr3_nt: TGTGCCAGTAGACGGGCAGACGAATCACCCCTCCACTTT; cdr3_aa: CASRRADESPLHF
j_call: TRBJ2-7; v_call: TRBV20-1; d_call: -; clone_size: -; cdr3_nt: TGCAGTGCTGGGGGACCTCGCTTCGGTGGGCAGTACTTC; cdr3_aa: CSAGGPRFGGQYF
j_call: TRBJ2-1; v_call: TRBV6-1; d_call: -; clone_size: -; cdr3_nt: TGTGCCAGTACAACTTCCTACAATGAGCAGTTCTTC; cdr3_aa: CASTTSYNEQFF
j_call: TRBJ2-5; v_call: TRBV7-2; d_call: -; clone_size: many; cdr3_nt: TGTGCCAGCAGCTCCCCCCTCTGGGCGGGAGAGACCCAGTACTTC; cdr3_aa: CASSSPLWAGETQYF
j_call: TRBJ1-6; v_call: TRBV7-2; d_call: -; clone_size: many; cdr3_nt: TGTGCCAGCAGCGTCGACGGTTCACCCCTCCACTTT; cdr3_aa: CASSVDGSPLHF
j_call: TRBJ2-7; v_call: TRBV28; d_call: -; clone_size: many; cdr3_nt: TGTGCCAGCACCCCTGGAGGGGCCTCCTACGAGCAGTACTTC; cdr3_aa: CASTPGGASYEQYF
j_call: TRBJ2-7; v_call: TRBV20-1; d_call: TRBD2; clone_size: many; cdr3_nt: TGCAGTGCTAGTGAGGGGAGTGGACTAGCGGTCTACGAGCAGTACTTC; cdr3_aa: CSASEGSGLAVYEQYF
j_call: TRBJ1-4; v_call: TRBV28; d_call: -; clone_size: -; cdr3_nt: TGTGCCAGTAAGAAGGGACTGACTGATGAAAAACTGTTTTTT; cdr3_aa: CASKKGLTDEKLFF
j_call: TRBJ2-5; v_call: TRBV20-1; d_call: -; clone_size: -; cdr3_nt: TGCAGTGCATCAACGGTCACACAAGTTGGCGAGACCCAGTACTTC; cdr3_aa: CSASTVTQVGETQYF
j_call: TRBJ2-5; v_call: TRBV20-1; d_call: -; clone_size: many; cdr3_nt: TGCAGTGCTAGCGAGCTGGAGACCCAGTACTTC; cdr3_aa: CSASELETQYF
j_call: TRBJ2-5; v_call: TRBV6-1; d_call: -; clone_size: many; cdr3_nt: TGTGCCAGCAGTGAAGCGCTATATGGAGAGACCCAGTACTTC; cdr3_aa: CASSEALYGETQYF
j_call: TRBJ2-5; v_call: TRBV14; d_call: -; clone_size: few; cdr3_nt: TGTGCCAGCAGCCCTCATCGAACAGGGCAACAAGAGACCCAGTACTTC; cdr3_aa: CASSPHRTGQQETQYF
j_call: TRBJ2-2; v_call: TRBV6-2/TRBV6-3; d_call: -; clone_size: few; cdr3_nt: TGTGCCAGCAGTTACTCGGAATCCGGGGAGCTGTTTTTT; cdr3_aa: CASSYSESGELFF
j_call: TRBJ2-5; v_call: TRBV2; d_call: -; clone_size: many; cdr3_nt: TGTGCCAGCAGCATCGGACGGTTACAAGAGACCCAGTACTTC; cdr3_aa: CASSIGRLQETQYF
j_call: TRBJ1-4; v_call: TRBV6-1; d_call: -; clone_size: -; cdr3_nt: TGTGCCAGCAGTGAAGTGATAGGTGAAAAACTGTTTTTT; cdr3_aa: CASSEVIGEKLFF
j_call: TRBJ1-1; v_call: TRBV7-9; d_call: -; clone_size: few; cdr3_nt: TGTGCCAGCACCGGGGGAGAGACTGAAGCTTTCTTT; cdr3_aa: CASTGGETEAFF
j_call: TRBJ2-3; v_call: TRBV6-1; d_call: TRBD1; clone_size: few; cdr3_nt: TGTGCCACTACAGGGGGCACAGATACGCAGTATTTT; cdr3_aa: CATTGGTDTQYF
j_call: TRBJ2-1; v_call: TRBV27; d_call: -; clone_size: few; cdr3_nt: TGTGCCAGCAGTTTATCGAGGGGGGGGAGGAAGTTCTTC; cdr3_aa: CASSLSRGGRKFF
j_call: TRBJ2-7; v_call: TRBV6-1; d_call: TRBD1; clone_size: -; cdr3_nt: TGTGCCAGCAGTCGGACAGGGAGAAGCTCCTACGAGCAGTACTTC; cdr3_aa: CASSRTGRSSYEQYF
j_call: TRBJ2-3; v_call: TRBV2; d_call: -; clone_size: -; cdr3_nt: TGTGCCAGCAGTGACTTGGGCACTGCCGCTAGCACAGATACGCAGTATTTT; cdr3_aa: CASSDLGTAASTDTQYF
j_call: TRBJ2-7; v_call: TRBV24-1; d_call: -; clone_size: few; cdr3_nt: TGTGCCACCAGTGACCCATCCCGCTACGAGCAGTACTTC; cdr3_aa: CATSDPSRYEQYF
j_call: TRBJ1-2; v_call: TRBV12-5; d_call: -; clone_size: many; cdr3_nt: TGTGCTAGTGGCCTTGGGTTCGGCTATGGCTACACCTTC; cdr3_aa: CASGLGFGYGYTF
j_call: TRBJ2-5; v_call: TRBV6-1; d_call: -; clone_size: many; cdr3_nt: TGTGCCAGCAGTCGCGACAGTGGAGAGACCCAGTACTTC; cdr3_aa: CASSRDSGETQYF
j_call: TRBJ2-7; v_call: TRBV28; d_call: -; clone_size: many; cdr3_nt: TGTGCCAGCACCGAGAAAGGGGGCTACGAGCAGTACTTC; cdr3_aa: CASTEKGGYEQYF
j_call: TRBJ1-1; v_call: TRBV28; d_call: TRBD1; clone_size: many; cdr3_nt: TGTGCCAGCAGTTCCAGACAGGGCGGTGAAGCTTTCTTT; cdr3_aa: CASSSRQGGEAFF
j_call: TRBJ2-7; v_call: TRBV7-2; d_call: TRBD2; clone_size: many; cdr3_nt: TGTGCCAGCAGCTTTAAAGCGGGAGGGAACGAGCAGTACTTC; cdr3_aa: CASSFKAGGNEQYF
j_call: TRBJ1-2; v_call: TRBV7-2; d_call: TRBD1; clone_size: many; cdr3_nt: TGTGCCAGCAGCTTCTTCGGGACAGGGGACCACTATGGCTACACCTTC; cdr3_aa: CASSFFGTGDHYGYTF
j_call: TRBJ2-2; v_call: TRBV20-1; d_call: -; clone_size: few; cdr3_nt: TGCAGTGCTAGAGGGGGTGGCAGGAACACCGGGGAGCTGTTTTTT; cdr3_aa: CSARGGGRNTGELFF
j_call: TRBJ1-1; v_call: TRBV5-6; d_call: -; clone_size: many; cdr3_nt: TGTGCCAGCACCATTATTCGACAGGATGAAGCTTTCTTT; cdr3_aa: CASTIIRQDEAFF